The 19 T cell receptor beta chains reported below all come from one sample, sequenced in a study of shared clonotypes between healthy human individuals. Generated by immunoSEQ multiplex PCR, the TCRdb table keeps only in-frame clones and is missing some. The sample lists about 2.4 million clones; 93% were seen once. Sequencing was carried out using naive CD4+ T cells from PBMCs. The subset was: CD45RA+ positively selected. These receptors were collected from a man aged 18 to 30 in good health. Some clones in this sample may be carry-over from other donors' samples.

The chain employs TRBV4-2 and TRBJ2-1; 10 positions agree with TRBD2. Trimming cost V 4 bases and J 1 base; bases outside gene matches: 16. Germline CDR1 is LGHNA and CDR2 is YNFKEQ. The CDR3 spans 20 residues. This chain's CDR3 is CASSPFVRTSGKLSYNEQFF. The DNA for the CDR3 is TGTGCCAGCAGCCCCTTCGTTCGGACTAGCGGTAAACTATCCTACAATGAGCAGTTCTTC.

The CDR3 DNA is TGTGCCAGCACCCGGACAGCTGATAGCAATCAGCCCCAGCATTTT. It encodes CASTRTADSNQPQHF. V and J are TRBV6-5 and TRBJ1-5; D may be TRBD1 (6 bases). Trimming shortened V by 7 bases and J by 0 bases, and 13 bases separated the two germline ends. The CDR3 contains 15 residues. The V gene's germline CDR1 is MNHEY and CDR2 SVGAGI.

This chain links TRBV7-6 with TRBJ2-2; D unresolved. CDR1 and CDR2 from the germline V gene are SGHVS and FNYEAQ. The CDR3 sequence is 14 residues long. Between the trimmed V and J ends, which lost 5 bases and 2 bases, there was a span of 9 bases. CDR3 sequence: CASSQDQNTGELFF. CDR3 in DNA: TGTGCCAGCAGCCAGGATCAAAACACCGGGGAGCTGTTTTTT.

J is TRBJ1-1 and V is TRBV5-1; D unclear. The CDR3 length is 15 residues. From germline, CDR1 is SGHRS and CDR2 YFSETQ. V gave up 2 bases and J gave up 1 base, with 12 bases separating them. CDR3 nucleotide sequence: TGCGCCAGCAGCTTCGTTGCGGGATGGAACACTGAAGCTTTCTTT. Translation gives CASSFVAGWNTEAFF.

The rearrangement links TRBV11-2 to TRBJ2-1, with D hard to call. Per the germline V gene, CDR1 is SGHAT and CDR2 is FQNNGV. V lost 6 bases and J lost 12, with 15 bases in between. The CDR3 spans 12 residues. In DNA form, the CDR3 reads TGTGCCAGCAGACGGTTGAGCGAGAGGCAGTTCTTC. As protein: CASRRLSERQFF.

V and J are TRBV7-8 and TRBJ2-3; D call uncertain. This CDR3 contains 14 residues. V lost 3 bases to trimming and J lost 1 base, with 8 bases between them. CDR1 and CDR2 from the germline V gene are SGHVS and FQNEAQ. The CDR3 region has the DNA TGTGCCAGCAGCTTGCAAGGTGGCACAGATACGCAGTATTTT. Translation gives CASSLQGGTDTQYF.

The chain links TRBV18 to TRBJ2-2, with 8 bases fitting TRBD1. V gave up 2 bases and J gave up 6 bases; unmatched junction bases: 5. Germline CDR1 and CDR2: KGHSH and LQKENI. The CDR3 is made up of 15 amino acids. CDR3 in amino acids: CASSPSTGAAGELFF. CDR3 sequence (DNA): TGTGCCAGCTCACCATCGACAGGGGCGGCCGGGGAGCTGTTTTTT.

DNA for the CDR3: TGTGCCAGCAGCGTATCTTACTATGTGGGCGAGCAGTACTTC. Protein product: CASSVSYYVGEQYF. The V call is TRBV9, the J call TRBJ2-7, with D unresolved. Per the germline V gene, CDR1 is SGDLS and CDR2 is YYNGEE. The CDR3 consists of 14 residues. The V and J ends lost 1 base and 6 bases respectively, with 14 bases between them.

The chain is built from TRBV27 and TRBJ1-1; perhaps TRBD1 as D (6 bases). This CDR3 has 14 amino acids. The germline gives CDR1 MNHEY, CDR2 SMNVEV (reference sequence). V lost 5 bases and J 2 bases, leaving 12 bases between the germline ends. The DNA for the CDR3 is TGTGCCAGCAGTACCTGGGGGCGAAACACTGAAGCTTTCTTT. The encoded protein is CASSTWGRNTEAFF.

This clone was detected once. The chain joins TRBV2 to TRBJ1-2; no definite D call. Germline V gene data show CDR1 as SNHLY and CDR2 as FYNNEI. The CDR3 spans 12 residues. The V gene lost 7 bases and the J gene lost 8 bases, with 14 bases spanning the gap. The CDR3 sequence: CASTMTKEGYTF. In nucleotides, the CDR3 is TGTGCCAGCACCATGACAAAAGAGGGCTACACCTTC.

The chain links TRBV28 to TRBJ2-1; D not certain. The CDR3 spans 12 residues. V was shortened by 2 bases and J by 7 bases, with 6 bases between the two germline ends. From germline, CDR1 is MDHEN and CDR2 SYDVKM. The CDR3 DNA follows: TGTGCCAGCAGTTTACGACAAAATGAGCAGTTCTTC. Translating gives CASSLRQNEQFF.

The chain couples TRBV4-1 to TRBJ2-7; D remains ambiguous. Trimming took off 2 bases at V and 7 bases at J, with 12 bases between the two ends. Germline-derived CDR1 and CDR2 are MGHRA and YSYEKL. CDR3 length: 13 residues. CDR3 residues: CASSQWGSEEQYF. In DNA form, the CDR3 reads TGCGCCAGCAGCCAATGGGGTTCTGAGGAGCAGTACTTC.

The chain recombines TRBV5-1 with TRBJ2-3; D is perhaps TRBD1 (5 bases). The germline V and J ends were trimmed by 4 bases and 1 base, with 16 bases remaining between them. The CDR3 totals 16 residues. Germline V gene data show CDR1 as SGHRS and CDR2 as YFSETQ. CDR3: CASSNPRASGTDTQYF. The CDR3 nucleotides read TGCGCCAGCAGCAACCCCAGGGCCAGCGGCACAGATACGCAGTATTTT.

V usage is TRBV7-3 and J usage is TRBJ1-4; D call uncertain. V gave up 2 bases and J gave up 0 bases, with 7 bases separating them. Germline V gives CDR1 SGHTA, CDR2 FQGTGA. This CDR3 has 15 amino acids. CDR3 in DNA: TGTGCCAGCAGCTTATTGGGAGCAACTAATGAAAAACTGTTTTTT. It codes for CASSLLGATNEKLFF.

The CDR3 protein is CASSSGQVGANYEQYF. CDR3 coding DNA: TGTGCCAGCTCATCGGGACAGGTTGGGGCAAACTACGAGCAGTACTTC. This sequence joins TRBV18 and TRBJ2-7, with 8 bases that match TRBD1. V shed 5 bases, J shed 3 bases, and the junction held 12 bases outside the gene matches. The CDR3 is 16 residues long. Germline CDR1 and CDR2: KGHSH and LQKENI.

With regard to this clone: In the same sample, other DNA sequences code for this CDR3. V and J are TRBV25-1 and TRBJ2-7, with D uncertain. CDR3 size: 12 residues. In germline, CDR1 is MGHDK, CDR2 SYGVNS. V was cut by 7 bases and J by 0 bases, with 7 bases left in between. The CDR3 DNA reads TGTGCCAGCACAGGAAGCTCCTACGAGCAGTACTTC. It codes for CASTGSSYEQYF.

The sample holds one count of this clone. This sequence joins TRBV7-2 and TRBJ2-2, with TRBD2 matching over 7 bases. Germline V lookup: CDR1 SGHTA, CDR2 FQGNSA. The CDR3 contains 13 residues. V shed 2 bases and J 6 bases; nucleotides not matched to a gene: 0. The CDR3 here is CASSLLAAGELFF. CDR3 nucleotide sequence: TGTGCCAGCAGCTTACTAGCGGCCGGGGAGCTGTTTTTT.

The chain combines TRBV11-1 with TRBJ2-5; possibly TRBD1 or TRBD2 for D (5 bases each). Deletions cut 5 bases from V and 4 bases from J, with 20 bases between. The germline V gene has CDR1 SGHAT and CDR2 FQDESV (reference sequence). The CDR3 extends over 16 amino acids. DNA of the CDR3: TGTGCCAGCAGCCCCCTGGCCCTTCGAGGGGTAGAGACCCAGTACTTC. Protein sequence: CASSPLALRGVETQYF.

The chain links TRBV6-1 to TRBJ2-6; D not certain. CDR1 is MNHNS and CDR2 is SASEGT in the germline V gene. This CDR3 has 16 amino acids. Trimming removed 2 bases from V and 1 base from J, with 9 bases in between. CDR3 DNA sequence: TGTGCCAGCAGTGAAATCCGGGCATCTGGGGCCAACGTCCTGACTTTC. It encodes CASSEIRASGANVLTF.